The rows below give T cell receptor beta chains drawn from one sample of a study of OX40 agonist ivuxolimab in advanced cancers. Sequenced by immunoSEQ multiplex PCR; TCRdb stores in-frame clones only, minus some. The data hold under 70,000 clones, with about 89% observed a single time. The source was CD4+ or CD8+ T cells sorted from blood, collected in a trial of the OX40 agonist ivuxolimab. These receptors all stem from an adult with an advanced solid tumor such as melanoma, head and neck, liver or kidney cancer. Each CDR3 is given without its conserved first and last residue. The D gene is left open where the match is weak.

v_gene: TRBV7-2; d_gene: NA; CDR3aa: ASSWGNSNQPQH
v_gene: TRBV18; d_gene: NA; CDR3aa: ASSPGETVQETQY
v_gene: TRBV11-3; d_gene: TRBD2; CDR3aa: ASSLTYGTSGPGELF
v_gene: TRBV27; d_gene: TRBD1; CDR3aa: ASSFRQGASEQY
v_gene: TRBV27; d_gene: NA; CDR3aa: ASSLSGDAYYEQY
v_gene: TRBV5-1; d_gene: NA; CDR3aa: ASSRGQTTDEF
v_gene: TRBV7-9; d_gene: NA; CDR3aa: ASSLAGELF
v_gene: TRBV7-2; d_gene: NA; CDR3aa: ASSSGLPSTEQY
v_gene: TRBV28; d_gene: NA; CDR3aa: ASSLSGADTEAF
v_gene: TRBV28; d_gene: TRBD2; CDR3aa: ASSFPTPGGPFDAGELF
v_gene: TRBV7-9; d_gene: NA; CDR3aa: ASSLDWREQF
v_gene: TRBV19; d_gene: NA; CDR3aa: ASSIGREANYQPQH
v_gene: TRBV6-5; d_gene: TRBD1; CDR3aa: ASSDGQGAKAF
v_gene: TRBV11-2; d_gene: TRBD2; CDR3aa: ASSLDWRGLAGVVDTQY
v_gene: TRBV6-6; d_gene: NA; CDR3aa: ASSTPAILTDTQY
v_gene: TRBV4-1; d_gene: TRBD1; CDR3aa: ASRFITGGTGELF
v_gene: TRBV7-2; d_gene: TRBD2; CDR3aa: ASSLARTSGLNEQF
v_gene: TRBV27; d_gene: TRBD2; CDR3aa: ASSIDLAGAEDTQY
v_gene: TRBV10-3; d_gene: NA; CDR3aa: AISESPYRSRDQPQH
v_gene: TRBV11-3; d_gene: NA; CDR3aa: ASSLVPDTEAF
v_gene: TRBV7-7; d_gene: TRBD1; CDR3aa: ASSRDRDTGELF
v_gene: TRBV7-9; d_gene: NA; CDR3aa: ASSLAITPQGENQY
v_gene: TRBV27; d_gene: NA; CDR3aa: ASSLREGMGDMF
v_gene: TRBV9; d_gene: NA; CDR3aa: ASSVGGSATNEKLF
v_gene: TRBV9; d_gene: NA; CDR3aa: ASSVGAAGNYGYT
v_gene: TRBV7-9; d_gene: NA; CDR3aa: ASSLDSVNTEAF
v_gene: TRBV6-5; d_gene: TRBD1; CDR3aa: ASNSIDRDERVAF
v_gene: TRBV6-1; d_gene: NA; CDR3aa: ASSAIYSGNTIY
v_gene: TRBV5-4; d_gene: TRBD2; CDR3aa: ASSLLLAGTDTQY
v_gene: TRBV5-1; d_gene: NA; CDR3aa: ASSSRRDTSTNTEAF
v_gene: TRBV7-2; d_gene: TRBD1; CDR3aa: ASSLGRTGGYEQY
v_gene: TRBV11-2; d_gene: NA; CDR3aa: ASSLRGGHYLEQY
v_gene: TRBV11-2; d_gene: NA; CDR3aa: ASSSGRTFTDTQY
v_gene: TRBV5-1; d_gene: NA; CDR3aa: ASSLTVYTEAF
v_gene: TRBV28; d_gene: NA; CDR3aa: ASSLTGGTDTQY
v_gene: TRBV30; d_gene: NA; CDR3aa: AWDSGRGAETEAF
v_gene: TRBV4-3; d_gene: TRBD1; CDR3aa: ASSQETGASGEKLF
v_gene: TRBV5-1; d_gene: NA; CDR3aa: ASSPRTGIGTEAF
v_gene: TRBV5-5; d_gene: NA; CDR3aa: ASSFGVHLLSYNEQF
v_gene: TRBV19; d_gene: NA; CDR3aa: ASSPTGPAEEKLF
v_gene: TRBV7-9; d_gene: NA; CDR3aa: ASSPSYEGEQF
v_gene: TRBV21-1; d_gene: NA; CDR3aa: ASSANLRAEITTNTGELF
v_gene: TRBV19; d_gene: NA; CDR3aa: ASSITGPDGHT
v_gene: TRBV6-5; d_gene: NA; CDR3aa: ASSYSRSEGNTIY
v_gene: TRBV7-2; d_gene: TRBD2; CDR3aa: ASSLWNSGGRGTDTQY
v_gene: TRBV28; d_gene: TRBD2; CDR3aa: ASRPGLAGRYEQY
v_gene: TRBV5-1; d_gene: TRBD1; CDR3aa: ASSAGQGNEKLF
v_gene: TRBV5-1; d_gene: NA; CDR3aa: ASSLSSQETQY
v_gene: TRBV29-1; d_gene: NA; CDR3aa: SGGEANVLT